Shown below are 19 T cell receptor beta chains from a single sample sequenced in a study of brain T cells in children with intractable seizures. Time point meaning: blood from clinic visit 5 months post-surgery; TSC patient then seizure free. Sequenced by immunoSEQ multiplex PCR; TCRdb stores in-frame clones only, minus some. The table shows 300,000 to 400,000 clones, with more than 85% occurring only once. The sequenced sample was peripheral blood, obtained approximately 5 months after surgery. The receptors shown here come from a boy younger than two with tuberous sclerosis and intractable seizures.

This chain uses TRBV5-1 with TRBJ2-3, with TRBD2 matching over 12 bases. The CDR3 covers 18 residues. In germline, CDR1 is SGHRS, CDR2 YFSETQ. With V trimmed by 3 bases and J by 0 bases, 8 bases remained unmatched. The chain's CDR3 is CASSSTPTSGGSTDTQYF. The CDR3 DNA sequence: TGCGCCAGCAGCTCAACACCGACTAGCGGGGGAAGCACAGATACGCAGTATTTT.

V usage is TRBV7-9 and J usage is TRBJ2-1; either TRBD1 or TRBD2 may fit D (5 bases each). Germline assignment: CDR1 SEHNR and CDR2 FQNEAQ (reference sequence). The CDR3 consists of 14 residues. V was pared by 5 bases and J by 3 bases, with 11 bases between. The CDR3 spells CASSPGPIYNEQFF. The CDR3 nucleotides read TGTGCCAGCAGCCCGGGACCGATCTACAATGAGCAGTTCTTC.

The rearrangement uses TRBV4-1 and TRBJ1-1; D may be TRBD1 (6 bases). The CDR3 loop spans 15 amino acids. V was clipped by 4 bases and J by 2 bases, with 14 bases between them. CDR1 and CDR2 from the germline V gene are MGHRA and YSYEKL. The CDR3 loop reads CASSPPLGGNTEAFF. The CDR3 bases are TGCGCCAGCAGCCCCCCGTTAGGGGGAAACACTGAAGCTTTCTTT.

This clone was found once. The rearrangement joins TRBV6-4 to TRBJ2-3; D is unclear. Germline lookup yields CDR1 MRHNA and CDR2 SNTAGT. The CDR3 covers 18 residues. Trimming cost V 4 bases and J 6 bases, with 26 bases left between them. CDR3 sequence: CASSVHPGSPAVNDTQYF. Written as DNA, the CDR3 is TGTGCCAGCAGTGTCCACCCTGGCAGCCCTGCCGTAAACGATACGCAGTATTTT.

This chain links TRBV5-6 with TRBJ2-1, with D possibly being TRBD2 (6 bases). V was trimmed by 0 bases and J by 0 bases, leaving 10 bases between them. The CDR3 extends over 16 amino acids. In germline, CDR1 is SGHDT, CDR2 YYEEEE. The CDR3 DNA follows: TGTGCCAGCAGCTTGGTGGGCGGGAACTCCTACAATGAGCAGTTCTTC. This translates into CASSLVGGNSYNEQFF.

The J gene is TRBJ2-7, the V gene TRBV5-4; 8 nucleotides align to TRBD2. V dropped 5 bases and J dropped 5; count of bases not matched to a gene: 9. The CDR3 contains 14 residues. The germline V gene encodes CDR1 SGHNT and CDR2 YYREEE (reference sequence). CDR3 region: CASRTSGYDHEQYF. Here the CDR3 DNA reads TGTGCCAGCAGAACTAGCGGCTATGACCACGAGCAGTACTTC.

The CDR3 DNA reads as TGTGCCAGCAGTGAAGAGTGGTCGGGCGTCGGAAACACCATATATTTT. It codes for CASSEEWSGVGNTIYF. The chain uses TRBV6-1 and TRBJ1-3; no clear D. Germline V gene lookup returns CDR1 MNHNS and CDR2 SASEGT. This CDR3 region has 16 residues. The V end was cut by 1 base, the J end by 4 bases, with 14 bases between.

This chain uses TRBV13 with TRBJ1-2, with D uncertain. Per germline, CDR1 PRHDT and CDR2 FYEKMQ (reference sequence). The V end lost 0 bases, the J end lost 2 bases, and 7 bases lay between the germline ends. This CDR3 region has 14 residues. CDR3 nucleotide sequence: TGTGCCAGCAGCTTAGGACGGACGAACTATGGCTACACCTTC. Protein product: CASSLGRTNYGYTF.

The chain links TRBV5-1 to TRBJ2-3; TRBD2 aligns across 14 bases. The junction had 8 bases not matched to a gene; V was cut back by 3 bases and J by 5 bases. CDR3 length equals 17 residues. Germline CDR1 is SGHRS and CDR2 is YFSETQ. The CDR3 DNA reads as TGCGCCAGCAGCTACGGACTAGCGGGAGGCTCAGGAGATACGCAGTATTTT. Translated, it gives CASSYGLAGGSGDTQYF.

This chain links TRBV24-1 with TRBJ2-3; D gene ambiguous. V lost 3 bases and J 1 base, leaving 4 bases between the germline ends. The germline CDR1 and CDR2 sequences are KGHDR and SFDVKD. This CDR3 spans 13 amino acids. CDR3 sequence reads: CATSDEGTDTQYF. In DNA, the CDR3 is TGTGCCACCAGTGATGAGGGCACAGATACGCAGTATTTT.

CDR3 residues: CASNNLGAGFDEQYF. DNA for the CDR3: TGTGCCAGTAATAATTTGGGGGCAGGGTTCGACGAGCAGTACTTC. The chain links TRBV6-5 to TRBJ2-7, with D possibly TRBD1 on 6 matching bases. CDR1 and CDR2 (germline): MNHEY, SVGAGI. The V end lost 9 bases, the J end lost 5 bases, and 23 bases lay between the germline ends. The CDR3 covers 15 residues.

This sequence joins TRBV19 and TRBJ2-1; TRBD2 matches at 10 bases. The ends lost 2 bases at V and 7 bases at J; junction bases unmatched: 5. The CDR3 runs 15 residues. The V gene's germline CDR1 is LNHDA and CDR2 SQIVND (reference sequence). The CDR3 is CASSIPSGSRNEQFF. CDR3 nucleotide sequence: TGTGCCAGTAGTATACCTAGCGGGAGTCGTAATGAGCAGTTCTTC.

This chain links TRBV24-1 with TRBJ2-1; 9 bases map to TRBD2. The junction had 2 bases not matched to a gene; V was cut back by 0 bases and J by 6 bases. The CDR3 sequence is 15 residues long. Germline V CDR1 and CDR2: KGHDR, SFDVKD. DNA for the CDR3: TGTGCCACCAGTGATTTGGAGCGGGAGGTCAATGAGCAGTTCTTC. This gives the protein CATSDLEREVNEQFF.

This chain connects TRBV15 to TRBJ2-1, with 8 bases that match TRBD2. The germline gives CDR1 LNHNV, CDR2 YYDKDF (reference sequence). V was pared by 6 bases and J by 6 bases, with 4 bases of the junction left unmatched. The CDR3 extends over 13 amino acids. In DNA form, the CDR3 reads TGTGCCACCAGAGACGGGGGGGCCAATGAGCAGTTCTTC. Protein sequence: CATRDGGANEQFF.

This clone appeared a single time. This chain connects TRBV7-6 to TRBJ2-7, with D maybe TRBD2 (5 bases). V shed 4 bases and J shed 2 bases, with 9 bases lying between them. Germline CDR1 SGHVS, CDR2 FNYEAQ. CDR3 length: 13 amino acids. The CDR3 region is CASSYGGPYEQYF. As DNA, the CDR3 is TGTGCCAGCAGCTACGGAGGTCCCTACGAGCAGTACTTC.

This CDR3 reads CASSFSPDNSPLHF. The CDR3 nucleotides are TGTGCCAGCAGCTTCTCTCCAGATAATTCACCCCTCCACTTT. The chain uses TRBV5-4 and TRBJ1-6, with D uncertain. Germline CDR1 reads SGHNT; CDR2 reads YYREEE (reference sequence). The V end lost 2 bases, the J end lost 5 bases, and 8 bases lay between the germline ends. This CDR3 comprises 14 residues.

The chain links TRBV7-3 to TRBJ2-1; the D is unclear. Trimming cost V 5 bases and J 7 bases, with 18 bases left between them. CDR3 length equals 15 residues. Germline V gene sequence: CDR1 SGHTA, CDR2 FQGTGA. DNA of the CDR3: TGTGCCAGCAGCCCCTCTCCCTCCCCCCCAAATGAGCAGTTCTTC. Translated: CASSPSPSPPNEQFF.

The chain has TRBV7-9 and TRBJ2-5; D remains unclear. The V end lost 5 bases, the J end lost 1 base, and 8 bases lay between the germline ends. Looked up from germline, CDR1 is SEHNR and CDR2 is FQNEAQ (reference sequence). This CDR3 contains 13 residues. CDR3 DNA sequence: TGTGCCAGCAGCAGAAGTCTCCAAGAGACCCAGTACTTC. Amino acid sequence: CASSRSLQETQYF.

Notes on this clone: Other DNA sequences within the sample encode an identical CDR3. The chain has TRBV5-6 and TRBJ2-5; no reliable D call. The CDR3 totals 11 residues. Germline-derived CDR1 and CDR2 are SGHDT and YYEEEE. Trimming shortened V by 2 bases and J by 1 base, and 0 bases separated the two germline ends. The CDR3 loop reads CASSFQETQYF. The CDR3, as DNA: TGTGCCAGCAGCTTCCAAGAGACCCAGTACTTC.